This record concerns one TCR beta chain sequence. The CDR3 spans 13 residues. CDR1 and CDR2 from the germline V gene are SQVTM and ANQGSEA. V shed 5 bases and J 5 bases; nucleotides not matched to a gene: 6. This specimen comes from a study of blood T cell repertoires in COVID-19. Study-level information: The United States, Italy and Spain were the sources of the acute and convalescent COVID-19 samples. T cells, B-cell-depleted T cells, or PBMCs supplied cDNA or gDNA.

Per the original data handling: Reference gene primer amplification yielded estimated nucleated cell counts. Measured with immunoSEQ multiplex PCR; TCRdb has only the in-frame clones, and not every one. The D gene and trimming were derived from the DNA, and the V and J assignments and clone size from that table. The table has about 140,000 clones, approximately 89% seen once. Sequenced: peripheral blood. V and J are TRBV29-1 and TRBJ2-7; 10 positions agree with TRBD2. The sequence came from a man aged 55 to 69 with active or convalescent COVID-19. The CDR3 DNA reads as TGCAGCGTTCAGGGACTAGCGAACAACGAGCAGTACTTC. Encoded protein: CSVQGLANNEQYF.